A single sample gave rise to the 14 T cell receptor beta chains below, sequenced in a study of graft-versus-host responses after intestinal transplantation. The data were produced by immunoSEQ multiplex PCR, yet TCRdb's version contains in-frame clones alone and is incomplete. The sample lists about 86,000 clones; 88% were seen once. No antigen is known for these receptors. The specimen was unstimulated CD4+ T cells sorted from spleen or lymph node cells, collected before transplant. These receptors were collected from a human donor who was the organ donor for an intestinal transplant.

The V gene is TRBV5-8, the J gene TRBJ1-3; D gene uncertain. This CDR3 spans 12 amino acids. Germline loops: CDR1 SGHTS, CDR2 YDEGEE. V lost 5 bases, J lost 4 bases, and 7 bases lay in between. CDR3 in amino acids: CASRVTGNTIYF. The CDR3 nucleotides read TGTGCCAGCAGGGTGACAGGAAACACCATATATTTT.

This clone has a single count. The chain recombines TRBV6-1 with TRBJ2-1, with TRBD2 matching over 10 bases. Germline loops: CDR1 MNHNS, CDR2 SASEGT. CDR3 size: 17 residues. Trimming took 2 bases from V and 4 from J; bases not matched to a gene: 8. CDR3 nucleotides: TGTGCCAGCAGTGAACGCCTAGCGGGAGCGACGTACAATGAGCAGTTCTTC. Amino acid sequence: CASSERLAGATYNEQFF.

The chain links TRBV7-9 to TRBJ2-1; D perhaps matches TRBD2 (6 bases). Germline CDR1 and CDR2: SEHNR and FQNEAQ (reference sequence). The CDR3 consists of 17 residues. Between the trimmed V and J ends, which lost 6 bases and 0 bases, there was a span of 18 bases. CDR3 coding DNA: TGTGCCAGCAGGCACCTTGAGCGGGTTAGCTCCTACAATGAGCAGTTCTTC. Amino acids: CASRHLERVSSYNEQFF.

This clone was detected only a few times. CDR3 amino acids: CASSDDSGPYEQYF. As DNA, the CDR3 is TGTGCCAGCAGTGATGATAGCGGGCCCTACGAGCAGTACTTC. This rearrangement joins TRBV2 to TRBJ2-7, with 7 bases lining up with TRBD2. The CDR3 has 14 residues. Germline V lookup: CDR1 SNHLY, CDR2 FYNNEI. The J segment lost 2 bases and the V segment lost 3 bases, leaving 4 bases of the junction unmatched.

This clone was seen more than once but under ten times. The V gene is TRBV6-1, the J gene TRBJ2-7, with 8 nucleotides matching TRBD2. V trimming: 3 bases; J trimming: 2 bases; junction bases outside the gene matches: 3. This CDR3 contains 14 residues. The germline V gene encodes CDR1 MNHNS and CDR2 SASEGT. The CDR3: CASSEGLEAYEQYF. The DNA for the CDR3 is TGTGCCAGCAGTGAGGGACTAGAAGCCTACGAGCAGTACTTC.

The CDR3 here is CASSQDRRSGLAANEQFF. DNA for the CDR3: TGTGCCAGCAGCCAAGATAGGAGGTCCGGACTAGCGGCGAATGAGCAGTTCTTC. V usage is TRBV4-2 and J usage is TRBJ2-1, with 10 bases that match TRBD2. V shed 0 bases and J 7 bases; nucleotides not matched to a gene: 12. CDR1 is LGHNA, CDR2 YNFKEQ, per germline. This CDR3 is built from 18 residues.

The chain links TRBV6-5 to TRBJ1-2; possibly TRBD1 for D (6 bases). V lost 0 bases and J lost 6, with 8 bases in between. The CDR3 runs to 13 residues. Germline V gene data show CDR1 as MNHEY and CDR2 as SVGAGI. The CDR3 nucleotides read TGTGCCAGCAGTTACTCCCAGGGGAATGGCTACACCTTC. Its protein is CASSYSQGNGYTF.

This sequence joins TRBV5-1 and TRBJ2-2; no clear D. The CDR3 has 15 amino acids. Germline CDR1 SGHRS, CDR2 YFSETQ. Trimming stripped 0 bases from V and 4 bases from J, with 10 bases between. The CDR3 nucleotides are TGCGCCAGCAGCTTGGGGCTTCCTCTCACCGGGGAGCTGTTTTTT. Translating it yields CASSLGLPLTGELFF.

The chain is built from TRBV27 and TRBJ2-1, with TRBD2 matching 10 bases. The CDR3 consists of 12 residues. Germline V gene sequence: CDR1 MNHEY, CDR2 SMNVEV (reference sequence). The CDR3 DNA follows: TGTTCGAGCGGGGGGGCCCGTAATGAGCAGTTCTTC. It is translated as CSSGGARNEQFF.

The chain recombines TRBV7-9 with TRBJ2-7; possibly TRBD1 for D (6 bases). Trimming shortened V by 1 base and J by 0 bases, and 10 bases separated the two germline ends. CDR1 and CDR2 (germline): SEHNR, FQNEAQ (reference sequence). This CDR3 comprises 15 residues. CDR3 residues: CASSLGRGGSYEQYF. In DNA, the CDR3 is TGTGCCAGCAGCTTAGGCAGGGGCGGCTCCTACGAGCAGTACTTC. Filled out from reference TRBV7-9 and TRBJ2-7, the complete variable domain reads DTGVSQNPRHKITKRGQNVTFRCDPISEHNRLYWYRQTLGQGPEFLTYFQNEAQLEKSRLLSDRFSAERPKGSFSTLEIQRTEQGDSAMYLCASSLGRGGSYEQYFGPGTRLTVT.

The CDR3 region has the DNA TGTGCCAGCAGCCGCAGGGAGGGAAGCTCCTACGAGCAGTACTTC. This encodes CASSRREGSSYEQYF. The V and J genes are TRBV7-8 and TRBJ2-7, with 7 positions matching TRBD2. The V gene's germline CDR1 is SGHVS and CDR2 FQNEAQ. Trimming at V came to 5 bases and at J to 0 bases, leaving 7 bases not matched to a gene. The CDR3 consists of 15 residues.

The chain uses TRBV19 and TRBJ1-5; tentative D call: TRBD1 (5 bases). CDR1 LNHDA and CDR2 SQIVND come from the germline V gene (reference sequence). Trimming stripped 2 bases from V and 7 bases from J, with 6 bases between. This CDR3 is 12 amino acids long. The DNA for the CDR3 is TGTGCCAGTAGTATACAGGGCCAGCCCCAGCATTTT. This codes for CASSIQGQPQHF.

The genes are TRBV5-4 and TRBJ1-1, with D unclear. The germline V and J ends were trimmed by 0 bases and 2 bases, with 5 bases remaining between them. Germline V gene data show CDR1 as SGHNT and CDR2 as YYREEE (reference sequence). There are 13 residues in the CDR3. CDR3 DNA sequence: TGTGCCAGCAGCTTGGCTTATAACACTGAAGCTTTCTTT. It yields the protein CASSLAYNTEAFF.

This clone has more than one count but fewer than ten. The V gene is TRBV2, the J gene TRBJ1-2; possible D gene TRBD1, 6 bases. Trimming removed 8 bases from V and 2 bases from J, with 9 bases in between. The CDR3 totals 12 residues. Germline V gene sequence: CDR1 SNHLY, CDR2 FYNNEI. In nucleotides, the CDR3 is TGTGCCAGCCACAGGGCGAACTATGGCTACACCTTC. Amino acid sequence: CASHRANYGYTF.